This T cell receptor beta chain was documented in a study of CD8+ T cells in alopecia areata. Turning to the study itself: Treated individuals took tofacitinib by mouth, 5 to 10 mg twice daily.

As the sequencing template, cDNA was produced by extracting RNA and reverse transcribing it. Sequencing used immunoSEQ multiplex PCR; TCRdb keeps in-frame clones, though not all of them. The table has 75,000 to 100,000 clones, roughly two fifths seen once. Germline values: CDR1 SQVTM, CDR2 ANQGSEA. V lost 5 bases, J lost 4 bases, and 7 bases stayed unmatched. This CDR3 has 13 amino acids. Sequencing input: CD4+ T cells sorted from blood. This clonotype originated in a human donor with alopecia areata. This chain connects TRBV29-1 to TRBJ1-2; 7 bases fit TRBD1. This chain's CDR3 is CSVYKGGGYGYTF. In nucleotides, the CDR3 is TGCAGCGTTTATAAAGGGGGCGGCTATGGCTACACCTTC.